One and the same sample provided the 25 T cell receptor beta chains below, sequenced in a study of cytomegalovirus exposure and HLA in healthy donors. Both 60 Vbeta primers and 13 Jbeta primers went into the PCR. Produced via immunoSEQ multiplex PCR; TCRdb's table is partial and in-frame only. The data show about 150,000 clones, roughly 72% seen once. The sample taken for sequencing was PBMCs. The receptor source for this set is a man between 25 and 39 years old in good health and CMV-seronegative.

The V gene is TRBV5-1, the J gene TRBJ2-5; TRBD1 is a possible D gene (6 bases). The CDR3 runs 15 residues. The V gene's germline CDR1 is SGHRS and CDR2 YFSETQ. V shed 0 bases and J shed 1 base, with 10 bases lying between them. CDR3 sequence reads: CASSLGVQGQETQYF. The CDR3 region has the DNA TGCGCCAGCAGCTTGGGGGTACAGGGCCAAGAGACCCAGTACTTC. Combining the CDR3 with reference TRBV5-1 and TRBJ2-5 gives the whole variable domain KAGVTQTPRYLIKTRGQQVTLSCSPISGHRSVSWYQQTPGQGLQFLFEYFSETQRNKGNFPGRFSGRQFSNSRSEMNVSTLELGDSALYLCASSLGVQGQETQYFGPGTRLLVL.

The chain joins TRBV5-6 to TRBJ1-4; D may be TRBD1 (5 bases). The CDR3 sequence is 14 residues long. Germline CDR1 and CDR2: SGHDT and YYEEEE. Trimming cost V 0 bases and J 6 bases, with 9 bases left between them. As DNA, the CDR3 is TGTGCCAGCAGCTTGGGGCAGGGTGATGAAAAACTGTTTTTT. It codes for CASSLGQGDEKLFF. Looking up the rest from reference TRBV5-6 and TRBJ1-4 gives the full variable domain: DAGVTQSPTHLIKTRGQQVTLRCSPKSGHDTVSWYQQALGQGPQFIFQYYEEEERQRGNFPDRFSGHQFPNYSSELNVNALLLGDSALYLCASSLGQGDEKLFFGSGTQLSVL.

The chain has TRBV6-6 and TRBJ1-1; D is perhaps TRBD1 (6 bases). Trimming took 6 bases from V and 5 from J, leaving 7 bases between them. CDR1 is MNHNY, CDR2 SVGAGI, per germline (reference sequence). The length of the CDR3 is 11 residues. The CDR3 sequence is CASSRGTEAFF. The CDR3 DNA reads TGTGCCAGCAGCAGGGGAACTGAAGCTTTCTTT.

This sequence joins TRBV5-1 and TRBJ2-2; a possible D gene is TRBD1 (6 bases). Per the germline V gene, CDR1 is SGHRS and CDR2 is YFSETQ. Trimming stripped 3 bases from V and 3 bases from J, with 12 bases between. The length of the CDR3 is 15 residues. The chain's CDR3 is CASSSRGADTGELFF. CDR3 DNA: TGCGCCAGCAGCTCCAGGGGTGCGGACACCGGGGAGCTGTTTTTT.

V gene TRBV6-1 combines with J gene TRBJ2-2, with D possibly being TRBD2 (5 bases). There are 14 residues in the CDR3. Germline CDR1 is MNHNS and CDR2 is SASEGT. V shed 8 bases and J shed 3 bases, with 13 bases lying between them. The CDR3 spells CASLPKRDTGELFF. CDR3 nucleotides: TGTGCCAGCCTTCCGAAGAGGGACACCGGGGAGCTGTTTTTT.

This clone was counted only a few times. The rearrangement uses TRBV6-1 and TRBJ2-3; 10 nucleotides align to TRBD1. With V trimmed by 4 bases and J by 3 bases, 1 base remained unmatched. This CDR3 has 14 residues. CDR1 and CDR2 (germline): MNHNS, SASEGT. The CDR3 region is CASSGDRGTDTQYF. CDR3 in DNA: TGTGCCAGCAGTGGGGACAGGGGAACAGATACGCAGTATTTT.

This clone was counted a few times. The V gene is TRBV29-1, the J gene TRBJ2-5; D ambiguous. Trimming removed 1 base from V and 5 bases from J, with 8 bases in between. Germline V CDR1 and CDR2: SQVTM, ANQGSEA. This CDR3 contains 12 residues. The CDR3 region is CSVEGSRETQYF. The CDR3 nucleotides read TGCAGCGTTGAAGGGTCCAGGGAGACCCAGTACTTC.

The chain has TRBV9 and TRBJ1-1, with 8 bases fitting TRBD1. The CDR3 has 15 amino acids. Trimming took 2 bases from V and 4 from J; bases not matched to a gene: 7. The germline V gene encodes CDR1 SGDLS and CDR2 YYNGEE. The CDR3 DNA is TGTGCCAGCAGCGTGACAGGGGATTTGGGCACTGAAGCTTTCTTT. Amino acid sequence: CASSVTGDLGTEAFF.

This CDR3 reads CASQYGTGLSDTQYF. CDR3 DNA: TGTGCCAGCCAGTACGGGACAGGGCTTTCCGATACGCAGTATTTT. The V and J genes are TRBV19 and TRBJ2-3, with 9 bases lining up with TRBD1. The CDR3 runs 15 residues. Germline lookup yields CDR1 LNHDA and CDR2 SQIVND (reference sequence). V dropped 9 bases and J dropped 6; count of bases not matched to a gene: 13.

This clone was detected only once. The chain links TRBV4-3 to TRBJ1-6; weak D call: TRBD1 (6 bases). Germline assignment: CDR1 LGHNA and CDR2 YSLEER. The CDR3 runs 14 residues. V was clipped by 4 bases and J by 4 bases, with 8 bases between them. Here the CDR3 reads CASSRGQYNSPLHF. As DNA, the CDR3 is TGCGCCAGCAGCCGAGGACAGTATAATTCACCCCTCCACTTT.

The chain is built from TRBV7-9 and TRBJ2-7; TRBD1 might be the D (6 bases). Germline CDR1 is SEHNR and CDR2 is FQNEAQ (reference sequence). The germline V and J ends were trimmed by 1 base and 6 bases, with 10 bases remaining between them. The CDR3 loop spans 13 amino acids. CDR3 coding DNA: TGTGCCAGCAGCTTAGACAGGGATGCCGAGCAGTACTTC. Protein product: CASSLDRDAEQYF.

This sequence joins TRBV29-1 and TRBJ2-1; 7 bases match TRBD2. This CDR3 spans 12 amino acids. From germline, CDR1 is SQVTM and CDR2 ANQGSEA. The trim removed 7 bases at V and 9 bases at J, leaving 9 bases unmatched. The CDR3 coding sequence is TGCAGCGCCATTCTCGGCGGGGGTGAGCAGTTCTTC. Protein: CSAILGGGEQFF.

The gene calls are TRBV9 and TRBJ1-1, with TRBD1 as a possible D gene (5 bases). This CDR3 spans 15 amino acids. Trimming pared 0 bases from V and 4 bases from J, leaving 13 bases between. The germline gives CDR1 SGDLS, CDR2 YYNGEE. The CDR3 DNA reads as TGTGCCAGCAGCGTAGATCTGGGCGGGGGCACTGAAGCTTTCTTT. It codes for CASSVDLGGGTEAFF.

The rearrangement links TRBV7-8 to TRBJ2-5; D remains unclear. TRBJ2-7 explains the end of the DNA better; the J call may be wrong. The CDR3 has 12 amino acids. Germline CDR1 and CDR2: SGHVS and FQNEAQ. Here the CDR3 DNA reads TGTGCCAGCAGCTTCAGCGATTACGAGCAGTACTTC. It is translated as CASSFSDYEQYF.

This clone was found a few times. V is TRBV27 and J is TRBJ1-1; unclear D gene. V lost 0 bases, J lost 6 bases, and 11 bases lay in between. The CDR3 extends over 14 amino acids. The germline V gene encodes CDR1 MNHEY and CDR2 SMNVEV (reference sequence). CDR3 nucleotides: TGTGCCAGCAGTTTATCTCCGGGGAGCGCTGAAGCTTTCTTT. Amino acid sequence: CASSLSPGSAEAFF.

The rearrangement links TRBV7-2 to TRBJ2-7, with 8 bases fitting TRBD1. The CDR3 length is 15 residues. V gave up 5 bases and J gave up 3 bases; unmatched junction bases: 9. In germline, CDR1 is SGHTA, CDR2 FQGNSA. The CDR3: CASSETGQAVYEQYF. The CDR3 nucleotides read TGTGCCAGCAGCGAAACGGGACAGGCCGTCTACGAGCAGTACTTC.

V and J are TRBV5-1 and TRBJ2-7; 9 bases are shared with TRBD1. J was trimmed by 2 bases and V by 4 bases; bases with no gene match: 4. This CDR3 spans 14 amino acids. Germline CDR1 reads SGHRS; CDR2 reads YFSETQ. As DNA, the CDR3 is TGCGCCAGCAGCGTCCGGGACAGGGCCTACGAGCAGTACTTC. Translating it yields CASSVRDRAYEQYF.

The chain links TRBV5-6 to TRBJ1-3, with 8 bases matching TRBD1. Germline assignment: CDR1 SGHDT and CDR2 YYEEEE. J was trimmed by 6 bases and V by 4 bases; bases with no gene match: 3. The CDR3 loop spans 13 amino acids. The CDR3 bases are TGTGCCAGCAGCAGGGGACAGGAAAACACCATATATTTT. Translated, it gives CASSRGQENTIYF.

This chain joins TRBV5-1 and TRBJ2-3; perhaps TRBD2 as D (6 bases). The V end lost 1 base, the J end lost 1 base, and 10 bases lay between the germline ends. CDR3 length equals 15 residues. Germline-derived CDR1 and CDR2 are SGHRS and YFSETQ. CDR3 sequence (DNA): TGCGCCAGCAGCTTGTTGCGGGGTGGCACAGATACGCAGTATTTT. Its translation is CASSLLRGGTDTQYF.

The chain is built from TRBV7-8 and TRBJ2-1; 7 bases map to TRBD2. The CDR3 runs 14 residues. Trimming took 5 bases from V and 4 from J; bases not matched to a gene: 5. Germline V gene data show CDR1 as SGHVS and CDR2 as FQNEAQ. CDR3 region: CASSRTGGYNEQFF. In DNA form, the CDR3 reads TGTGCCAGCAGCCGCACGGGGGGATACAATGAGCAGTTCTTC.

This clone was counted a single time. V and J are TRBV5-6 and TRBJ2-3; D is possibly TRBD1 (5 bases). CDR3 size: 15 residues. Per germline, CDR1 SGHDT and CDR2 YYEEEE. Between the trimmed V and J ends, which lost 1 base and 0 bases, there was a span of 9 bases. The CDR3 region is CASSLRGPSTDTQYF. CDR3 DNA: TGTGCCAGCAGCTTGAGGGGCCCAAGCACAGATACGCAGTATTTT.

As concerns this clone: The germline gene is not matched at one end of the junction; a read error may be the cause. The V gene is TRBV7-9, the J gene TRBJ2-7, with 8 bases fitting TRBD1. The germline V gene has CDR1 SEHNR and CDR2 FQNEAQ (reference sequence). CDR3 length: 16 residues. CDR3 region: CSSSSLGLTGDYEQYF. The CDR3 DNA reads as TGTTCCAGCAGCTCCCTCGGTCTGACAGGGGACTACGAGCAGTACTTC.

Here the CDR3 reads CASSRLQGGQGVYEQYF. In nucleotides, the CDR3 is TGCGCCAGCAGCCGACTTCAGGGGGGACAGGGAGTCTACGAGCAGTACTTC. This chain joins TRBV4-1 and TRBJ2-7, with 9 positions matching TRBD1. The CDR3 totals 17 residues. Germline V gene data show CDR1 as MGHRA and CDR2 as YSYEKL. V lost 4 bases, J lost 3 bases, and 13 bases stayed unmatched.

Details on this clone: At one end the junction does not follow the germline gene, possibly because of a read error. The V and J genes are TRBV30 and TRBJ1-6, with a tentative D call TRBD1 (5 bases). Germline-derived CDR1 and CDR2 are GTSNPN and SVGIG (reference sequence). The CDR3 is made up of 14 amino acids. In nucleotides, the CDR3 is TGTGCCTGGACTTGGAGGGACGGAAATTCACCCCTCAACTTT. It specifies CAWTWRDGNSPLNF.

The CDR3 DNA sequence: TGCGCCAGCAGCTTGGTCCCGGGACAGGGTTTCGGCTACACCTTC. Translated, it gives CASSLVPGQGFGYTF. This chain connects TRBV5-1 to TRBJ1-2, with TRBD1 matching over 9 bases. The CDR3 sequence is 15 residues long. Germline V CDR1 and CDR2: SGHRS, YFSETQ. Trimming removed 0 bases from V and 8 bases from J; junction bases left unmatched: 8.